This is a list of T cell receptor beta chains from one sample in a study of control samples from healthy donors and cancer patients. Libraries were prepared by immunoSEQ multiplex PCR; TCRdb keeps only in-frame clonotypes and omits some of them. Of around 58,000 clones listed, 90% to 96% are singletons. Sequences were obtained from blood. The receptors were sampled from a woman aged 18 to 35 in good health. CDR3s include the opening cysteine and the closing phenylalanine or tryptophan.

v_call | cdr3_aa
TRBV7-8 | CASSLAETDYGYTF
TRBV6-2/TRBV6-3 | CASSMGQIYGYTF
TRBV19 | CASSIWRSSGNTIYF
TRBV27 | CASSPVRGDISYEQYF
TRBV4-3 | CASSPTSGTGDSPLHF
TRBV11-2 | CASSPADSALAYNEQFF
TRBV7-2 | CASSLQSVSGSEAFF
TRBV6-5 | CASRESFGPYEQYF
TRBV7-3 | CASSRSRLRQNYGYTF
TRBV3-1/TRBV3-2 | CASSQGTLGDPGGGEQYF
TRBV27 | CASSDRDRDWSPLHF
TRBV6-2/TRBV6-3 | CASSRLTGQGSDTQYF
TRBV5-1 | CASSLDGGTGKSEAFF
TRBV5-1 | CASSQMDRAPAEQYF
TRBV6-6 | CASSYSEGPYEQYF
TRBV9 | CASSPTTGKDGYTF
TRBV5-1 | CASSLVPNTEAFF
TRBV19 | CASSIGQSNQPQHF
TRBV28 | CASSLGRATDTQYF